This TCR beta chain is drawn from a study of blood T cell repertoires in COVID-19. Looking at the study overall: The United States, Italy and Spain were the sources of the acute and convalescent COVID-19 samples. T cells, B-cell-depleted T cells, or PBMCs supplied cDNA or gDNA.

Original methodology: Reference gene primer amplification in the assay estimated nucleated cell counts. The assay was immunoSEQ multiplex PCR, and TCRdb's table has in-frame clones only and misses some. V, J and clone size are those of that table, while D and trimming were read from the DNA. The sample includes about 200,000 clones, 80% to 90% of them seen just once. The CDR3 runs to 15 residues. Trimming took 1 base from V and 2 from J, leaving 12 bases between them. The germline V gene encodes CDR1 LGHDT and CDR2 YNNKEL (reference sequence). The J gene is TRBJ2-7, the V gene TRBV3-1 (or the pseudogene TRBV3-2); a weak D match, TRBD2 (7 bases). Sequences were obtained from peripheral blood. The clonotype originates from a woman aged 70-85 years with acute or convalescent COVID-19. CDR3 in amino acids: CASSQAGGGPYEQYF. The CDR3 DNA is TGTGCCAGCAGCCAAGCGGGCGGGGGCCCCTACGAGCAGTACTTC.